The T cell receptor (beta chain) described here comes from a study of metastatic and nonmetastatic thyroid tumors. The study's findings and limits: The study reportedly found significantly higher TCR beta diversity in malignant thyroid tumors than benign nodules, in blood and tumor.

TCRdb re-called clones from the PCR reads using MiXCR. The profile covers under 20,000 clones, with 34% appearing a single time and about 15% taken by the ten largest. Patients were all untreated before their thyroid surgery. Note on this clone: Antigen specificity is unknown.

V was trimmed by 2 bases and J by 3 bases, leaving 14 bases between them. The length of the CDR3 is 14 residues. Per germline, CDR1 DFQATT and CDR2 SNEGSKA (reference sequence). This chain uses TRBV20-1 with TRBJ2-7; the D gene is possibly TRBD1 (6 bases). The sequenced sample consisted of tumor tissue. The sequence was collected from a female donor with papillary thyroid cancer or a benign thyroid nodule (not recorded which). Some clones in this sample may be carry-over from other donors' samples. CDR3 residues: CSARIGPRGYEQYF. CDR3 nucleotide sequence: TGCAGTGCTAGAATTGGGCCCAGGGGCTACGAGCAGTACTTC.